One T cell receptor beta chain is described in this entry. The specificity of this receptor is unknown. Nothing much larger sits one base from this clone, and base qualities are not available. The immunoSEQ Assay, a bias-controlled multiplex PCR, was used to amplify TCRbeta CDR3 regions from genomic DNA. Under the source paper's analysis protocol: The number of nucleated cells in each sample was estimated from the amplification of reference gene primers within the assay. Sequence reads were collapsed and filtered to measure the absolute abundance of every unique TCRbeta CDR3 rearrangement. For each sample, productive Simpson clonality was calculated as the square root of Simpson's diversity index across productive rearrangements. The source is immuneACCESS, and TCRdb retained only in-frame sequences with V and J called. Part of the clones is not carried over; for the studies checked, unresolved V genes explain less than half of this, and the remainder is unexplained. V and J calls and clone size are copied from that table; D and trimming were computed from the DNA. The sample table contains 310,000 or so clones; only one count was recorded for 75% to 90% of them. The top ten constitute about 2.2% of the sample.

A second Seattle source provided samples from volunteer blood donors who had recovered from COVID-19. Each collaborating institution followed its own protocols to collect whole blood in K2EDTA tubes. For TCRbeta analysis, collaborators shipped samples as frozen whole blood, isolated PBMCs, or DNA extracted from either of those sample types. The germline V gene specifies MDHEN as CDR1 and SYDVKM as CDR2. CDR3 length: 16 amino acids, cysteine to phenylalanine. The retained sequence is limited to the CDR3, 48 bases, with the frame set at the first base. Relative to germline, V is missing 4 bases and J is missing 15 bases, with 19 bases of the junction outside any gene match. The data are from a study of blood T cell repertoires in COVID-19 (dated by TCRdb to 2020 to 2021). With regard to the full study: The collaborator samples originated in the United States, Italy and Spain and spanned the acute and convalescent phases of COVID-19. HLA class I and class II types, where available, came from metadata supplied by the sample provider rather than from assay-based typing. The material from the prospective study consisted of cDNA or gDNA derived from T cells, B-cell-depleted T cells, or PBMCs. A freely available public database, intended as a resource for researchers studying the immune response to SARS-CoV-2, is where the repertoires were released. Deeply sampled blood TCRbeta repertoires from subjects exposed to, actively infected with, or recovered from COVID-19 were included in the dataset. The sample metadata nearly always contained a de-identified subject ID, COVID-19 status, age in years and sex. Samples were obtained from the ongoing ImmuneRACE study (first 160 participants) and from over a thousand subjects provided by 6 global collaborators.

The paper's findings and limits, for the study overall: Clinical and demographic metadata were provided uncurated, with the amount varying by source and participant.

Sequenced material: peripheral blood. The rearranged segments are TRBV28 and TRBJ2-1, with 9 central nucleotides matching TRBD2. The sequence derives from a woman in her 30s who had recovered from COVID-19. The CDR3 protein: CASSSPQRIAGVGWFF. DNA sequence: TGTGCCAGCAGTTCCCCCCAGAGAATAGCGGGAGTTGGGTGGTTCTTC.